This T cell receptor (beta chain) was captured by sequencing in a study of regulatory T cells in long-lasting Graves disease. Time point given: persistent/refractory GD, antithyroid drugs over 5 years with positive TRAb. PBMCs provided the RNA from which the TCR library was made. As collected, the peripheral blood samples measured nine milliliters each and went into EDTA tubes. Study results and limitations: Sampling was limited to peripheral blood rather than thyroid tissue. A greater number of public clonotypes (more than 2,500) was shared by persistent patients than by new patients (approximately 880).

With iRepertoire HTBI primers and Arm-PCR of CDR3 regions, TCR beta libraries were built. TCRdb independently ran MiXCR on the multiplex PCR reads; one entry per CDR3 protein. Altogether 400,000 to 500,000 distinct CDR3 sequences are present, roughly a fifth being singletons, with the ten largest covering 14%. Germline CDR1 and CDR2: SQVTM and ANQGSEA. V gave up 3 bases and J gave up 2 bases, with 7 bases separating them. The CDR3 extends over 12 amino acids. A remark on this clonotype: Its specificity is unknown. This sequence may be a read error, since a much larger clone differs from it by one base.

The TCR was taken from a female donor with Graves disease. The J gene is TRBJ1-1, the V gene TRBV29-1, with unresolved D. The sample here was peripheral blood mononuclear cells (PBMCs), taken when the disease was refractory, from a patient treated with antithyroid drugs. The CDR3 sequence: CSVEAKNTEAFF. The CDR3, as DNA: TGCAGCGTTGAGGCCAAAAACACTGAAGCTTTCTTT.